These 9 T cell receptor beta chains were sequenced from one sample in a study of cytomegalovirus exposure and HLA in healthy donors. PCR used 60 Vbeta primers and 13 Jbeta primers. Sequencing used immunoSEQ multiplex PCR; TCRdb keeps in-frame clones, though not all of them. The top ten clones hold over 10% of a sample with over 150,000 clones, just under 80% of them seen once. The specimen was PBMCs. These receptors were obtained from a woman between 45 and 60 years old in good health and CMV-seropositive.

The chain couples TRBV10-2 to TRBJ2-1; 10 bases align to TRBD2. CDR1 and CDR2 (germline): WSHSY, SAAADI. This CDR3 is built from 15 residues. Trimming removed 4 bases from V and 0 bases from J; junction bases left unmatched: 0. The CDR3, as DNA: TGCGCCAGCAGTGGACTAGCGGGCTCCTACAATGAGCAGTTCTTC. It is translated as CASSGLAGSYNEQFF.

J is TRBJ1-6 and V is TRBV30; TRBD1 matches at 7 bases. CDR3 length: 12 amino acids. V trimming: 7 bases; J trimming: 9 bases; junction bases outside the gene matches: 6. CDR1 and CDR2 from the germline V gene are GTSNPN and SVGIG (reference sequence). CDR3 region: CAFTGAASPLHF. CDR3 DNA: TGTGCCTTTACAGGGGCAGCTTCACCCCTCCACTTT.

This rearrangement joins TRBV15 to TRBJ2-1; D gene uncertain. The ends were cut back, 1 base at V and 9 bases at J, with 13 bases in the middle. The CDR3 is 14 amino acids. Germline assignment: CDR1 LNHNV and CDR2 YYDKDF (reference sequence). The CDR3 is CATSRVVGQAEQFF. DNA for the CDR3: TGTGCCACCAGCAGAGTAGTAGGCCAGGCTGAGCAGTTCTTC.

This chain connects TRBV6-1 to TRBJ2-7; 7 bases agree with TRBD1. The CDR3 loop spans 15 amino acids. CDR1 and CDR2 (germline): MNHNS, SASEGT. Trimming took 6 bases from V and 3 from J; bases not matched to a gene: 11. The CDR3 region is CASRPRGGRVYEQYF. CDR3 nucleotides: TGTGCCAGCAGGCCCCGAGGGGGCAGGGTCTACGAGCAGTACTTC.

A remark on this clone: This sample also contains other DNA sequences that code for the same CDR3. The chain joins TRBV6-5 to TRBJ2-1; a possible D gene is TRBD2 (5 bases). This CDR3 contains 13 residues. Trimming removed 0 bases from V and 7 bases from J, with 7 bases in between. Germline lookup yields CDR1 MNHEY and CDR2 SVGAGI. The CDR3 sequence is CASSYSTGNEQFF. The CDR3 nucleotides read TGTGCCAGCAGTTACTCTACGGGAAATGAGCAGTTCTTC.

CDR3 sequence: CASSLMGGSSYEQYF. DNA for the CDR3: TGTGCCAGCAGTTTAATGGGAGGCTCCTCCTACGAGCAGTACTTC. This sequence joins TRBV27 and TRBJ2-7; a possible D gene is TRBD2 (6 bases). This CDR3 region has 15 residues. Germline-derived CDR1 and CDR2 are MNHEY and SMNVEV (reference sequence). Trimming took 2 bases from V and 0 from J, leaving 11 bases between them.

This chain connects TRBV9 to TRBJ1-2, with 8 positions matching TRBD1. CDR3 length: 15 residues. J lost 3 bases, V lost 3 bases, and 7 bases had no gene match. CDR1 and CDR2 (germline): SGDLS, YYNGEE. DNA of the CDR3: TGTGCCAGCAGCGATCCAGGGGGCGATGACTATGGCTACACCTTC. Amino acids: CASSDPGGDDYGYTF.

This rearrangement joins TRBV4-1 to TRBJ2-7; TRBD1 agrees at 8 bases. V trimming: 0 bases; J trimming: 7 bases; junction bases outside the gene matches: 8. The CDR3 spans 15 residues. Germline lookup yields CDR1 MGHRA and CDR2 YSYEKL. Written as DNA, the CDR3 is TGCGCCAGCAGCCAAGAGCCAGGGGGCGCGGGTGAGCAGTACTTC. This gives the protein CASSQEPGGAGEQYF.

V usage is TRBV6-1 and J usage is TRBJ1-4, with D unclear. The V and J ends lost 6 bases and 3 bases respectively, with 11 bases between them. The CDR3 is 14 residues long. Per the germline V gene, CDR1 is MNHNS and CDR2 is SASEGT. The CDR3 DNA sequence: TGTGCCAGCAGGGGAGGGTTCTCTAATGAAAAACTGTTTTTT. Amino acids: CASRGGFSNEKLFF.